A selection of T cell receptor beta chains follows, all from one sample in a study of blood T cell repertoires in COVID-19. The repertoire was sequenced with immunoSEQ multiplex PCR; TCRdb's copy has only in-frame clones and lacks some. The table records about 160,000 clones, just over 85% of them present only once. Sequencing was performed on peripheral blood. The receptors originated from a man in his sixties or seventies with acute or convalescent COVID-19. Each CDR3 is given with its conserved first and last residue. A D gene is named only where the DNA matches it firmly. Where a row states a size, it is once, few, many or the class of an expanded clone; other rows omit it.

len: 12; abundance: -; j_gene: TRBJ2-3; d_gene: TRBD2; v_gene: TRBV6-2/TRBV6-3; CDR3aa: CASSYGTSTQYF; CDR3nt: TGTGCCAGCAGTTACGGGACTAGTACGCAGTATTTT
len: 16; abundance: -; j_gene: TRBJ2-3; d_gene: TRBD1; v_gene: TRBV27; CDR3aa: CASSFRRTGSTDTQYF; CDR3nt: TGTGCCAGCAGTTTCAGGAGGACAGGGAGCACAGATACGCAGTATTTT
len: 15; abundance: -; j_gene: TRBJ2-7; d_gene: TRBD2; v_gene: TRBV11-3; CDR3aa: CASSKGGLAGEEQYF; CDR3nt: TGTGCCAGCAGCAAAGGGGGACTAGCGGGAGAGGAGCAGTACTTC
len: 19; abundance: medium-sized; j_gene: TRBJ2-7; d_gene: TRBD2; v_gene: TRBV6-2/TRBV6-3; CDR3aa: CASSYAIETSGSQAYEQYF; CDR3nt: TGTGCCAGCAGTTACGCCATTGAGACTAGCGGGAGTCAGGCCTACGAGCAGTACTTC
len: 13; abundance: -; j_gene: TRBJ1-1; d_gene: -; v_gene: TRBV6-5; CDR3aa: CASSQNIHTEAFF; CDR3nt: TGTGCCAGCAGCCAAAACATACACACTGAAGCTTTCTTT
len: 16; abundance: -; j_gene: TRBJ2-4; d_gene: TRBD2; v_gene: TRBV19; CDR3aa: CASSIESGGPKNIQYF; CDR3nt: TGTGCCAGTAGTATAGAATCGGGAGGGCCCAAAAACATTCAGTACTTC
len: 14; abundance: -; j_gene: TRBJ2-2; d_gene: -; v_gene: TRBV7-7; CDR3aa: CASSYSQGPGELFF; CDR3nt: TGTGCTAGCAGCTACTCACAGGGCCCCGGGGAGCTGTTTTTT
len: 15; abundance: -; j_gene: TRBJ2-3; d_gene: -; v_gene: TRBV18; CDR3aa: CASSPTGPSTDTQYF; CDR3nt: TGTGCCAGCTCACCCACGGGTCCTAGCACAGATACGCAGTATTTT
len: 11; abundance: once; j_gene: TRBJ1-4; d_gene: -; v_gene: TRBV20-1; CDR3aa: CSARVIEKLFF; CDR3nt: TGCAGTGCTAGAGTAATTGAAAAACTGTTTTTT
len: 15; abundance: -; j_gene: TRBJ1-4; d_gene: -; v_gene: TRBV4-1; CDR3aa: CASSQEGPGEEKLFF; CDR3nt: TGCGCCAGCAGCCAAGAAGGTCCAGGTGAAGAAAAACTGTTTTTT
len: 16; abundance: -; j_gene: TRBJ1-1; d_gene: TRBD1; v_gene: TRBV13; CDR3aa: CASSLIQGTMNTEAFF; CDR3nt: TGTGCCAGCAGCTTAATACAGGGGACCATGAACACTGAAGCTTTCTTT
len: 18; abundance: -; j_gene: TRBJ2-1; d_gene: TRBD1; v_gene: TRBV9; CDR3aa: CASSPSPGQGTPYNEQFF; CDR3nt: TGTGCCAGCAGCCCCTCCCCGGGACAGGGGACCCCCTACAATGAGCAGTTCTTC
len: 14; abundance: -; j_gene: TRBJ2-7; d_gene: -; v_gene: TRBV12-2; CDR3aa: CASRPRQGPMEQYF; CDR3nt: TGTGCAAGTCGTCCAAGACAGGGCCCAATGGAGCAGTACTTC
len: 14; abundance: -; j_gene: TRBJ2-5; d_gene: TRBD1; v_gene: TRBV5-1; CDR3aa: CASSFGTVEETQYF; CDR3nt: TGCGCCAGCAGCTTTGGGACAGTCGAAGAGACCCAGTACTTC
len: 13; abundance: -; j_gene: TRBJ2-2; d_gene: -; v_gene: TRBV29-1; CDR3aa: CSVVQSNTGELFF; CDR3nt: TGCAGCGTTGTTCAGTCGAACACCGGGGAGCTGTTTTTT
len: 14; abundance: -; j_gene: TRBJ2-1; d_gene: -; v_gene: TRBV29-1; CDR3aa: CSVEPSESYNEQFF; CDR3nt: TGCAGCGTTGAGCCTTCCGAGTCCTACAATGAGCAGTTCTTC
len: 13; abundance: -; j_gene: TRBJ1-5; d_gene: -; v_gene: TRBV11-2; CDR3aa: CASSLAVNQPQHF; CDR3nt: TGTGCCAGCAGCTTAGCAGTGAATCAGCCCCAGCATTTT
len: 16; abundance: -; j_gene: TRBJ2-7; d_gene: TRBD2; v_gene: TRBV19; CDR3aa: CASSIELAAASYEQYF; CDR3nt: TGTGCCAGTAGTATCGAACTAGCGGCCGCCTCCTACGAGCAGTACTTC
len: 14; abundance: -; j_gene: TRBJ2-3; d_gene: TRBD2; v_gene: TRBV29-1; CDR3aa: CSVVAGGLADTQYF; CDR3nt: TGCAGCGTAGTAGCGGGAGGGCTAGCGGATACGCAGTATTTT
len: 17; abundance: once; j_gene: TRBJ2-3; d_gene: TRBD2; v_gene: TRBV9; CDR3aa: CASSVPGLAEITDTQYF; CDR3nt: TGTGCCAGCAGCGTACCGGGACTAGCGGAAATCACAGATACGCAGTATTTT
len: 16; abundance: -; j_gene: TRBJ2-5; d_gene: TRBD2; v_gene: TRBV9; CDR3aa: CASSVEISGSGKTQYF; CDR3nt: TGTGCCAGCAGCGTAGAGATTAGCGGGAGTGGAAAGACCCAGTACTTC
len: 13; abundance: -; j_gene: TRBJ1-2; d_gene: -; v_gene: TRBV27; CDR3aa: CASSRTGGGGYTF; CDR3nt: TGTGCCAGCAGTAGGACGGGAGGGGGTGGCTACACCTTC
len: 17; abundance: -; j_gene: TRBJ2-3; d_gene: TRBD1; v_gene: TRBV4-3; CDR3aa: CASSQGPGQGPTDTQYF; CDR3nt: TGCGCCAGCAGCCAAGGTCCGGGACAGGGACCTACAGATACGCAGTATTTT
len: 15; abundance: -; j_gene: TRBJ2-7; d_gene: TRBD1; v_gene: TRBV28; CDR3aa: CASSFRQGASNEQYF; CDR3nt: TGTGCCAGCAGTTTTAGACAGGGGGCTTCCAACGAGCAGTACTTC
len: 14; abundance: -; j_gene: TRBJ1-5; d_gene: -; v_gene: TRBV6-2/TRBV6-3; CDR3aa: CASSFSRGNQPQHF; CDR3nt: TGTGCCAGCAGTTTTAGCAGGGGCAATCAGCCCCAGCATTTT
len: 12; abundance: -; j_gene: TRBJ1-2; d_gene: -; v_gene: TRBV29-1; CDR3aa: CSVGQSNYGYTF; CDR3nt: TGCAGCGTCGGACAATCTAACTATGGCTACACCTTC
len: 14; abundance: -; j_gene: TRBJ2-7; d_gene: -; v_gene: TRBV19; CDR3aa: CASSIQGGSDEQYF; CDR3nt: TGTGCCAGTAGTATACAAGGAGGGTCGGACGAGCAGTACTTC
len: 15; abundance: few; j_gene: TRBJ2-1; d_gene: -; v_gene: TRBV28; CDR3aa: CASSPRAGFYNEQFF; CDR3nt: TGTGCCAGCAGCCCTCGAGCGGGCTTCTACAATGAGCAGTTCTTC
len: 16; abundance: few; j_gene: TRBJ2-2; d_gene: TRBD2; v_gene: TRBV30; CDR3aa: CAWRGGGTPNTGELFF; CDR3nt: TGTGCCTGGAGGGGCGGGGGGACACCCAACACCGGGGAGCTGTTTTTT
len: 13; abundance: -; j_gene: TRBJ1-1; d_gene: TRBD1; v_gene: TRBV19; CDR3aa: CASSGQGETEAFF; CDR3nt: TGTGCCAGTAGCGGACAGGGGGAAACTGAAGCTTTCTTT
len: 13; abundance: -; j_gene: TRBJ1-4; d_gene: TRBD1; v_gene: TRBV3-1/TRBV3-2; CDR3aa: CASSRGQVRELFF; CDR3nt: TGTGCCAGCAGCCGAGGACAGGTTCGAGAACTGTTTTTT
len: 11; abundance: -; j_gene: TRBJ1-5; d_gene: -; v_gene: TRBV28; CDR3aa: CASSFQQPQHF; CDR3nt: TGTGCCAGCAGTTTTCAGCAGCCCCAGCATTTT
len: 15; abundance: -; j_gene: TRBJ2-2; d_gene: TRBD2; v_gene: TRBV14; CDR3aa: CASSQAAGVPGELFF; CDR3nt: TGTGCCAGCAGCCAAGCCGCGGGGGTTCCCGGGGAGCTGTTTTTT
len: 13; abundance: -; j_gene: TRBJ1-1; d_gene: TRBD1; v_gene: TRBV5-5; CDR3aa: CASSRDRGAEAFF; CDR3nt: TGTGCCAGCAGCCGTGACAGGGGCGCTGAAGCTTTCTTT
len: 15; abundance: -; j_gene: TRBJ2-7; d_gene: TRBD2; v_gene: TRBV20-1; CDR3aa: CSASGAGALSYEQYF; CDR3nt: TGCAGTGCTAGTGGAGCGGGAGCCCTCTCCTACGAGCAGTACTTC
len: 17; abundance: -; j_gene: TRBJ1-1; d_gene: -; v_gene: TRBV30; CDR3aa: CAWSVQSGHFMNTEAFF; CDR3nt: TGTGCCTGGAGTGTACAATCGGGACACTTCATGAACACTGAAGCTTTCTTT
len: 14; abundance: -; j_gene: TRBJ1-2; d_gene: -; v_gene: TRBV10-3; CDR3aa: CAISEKGGSYGYTF; CDR3nt: TGTGCCATCAGTGAGAAGGGGGGGAGCTATGGCTACACCTTC
len: 14; abundance: -; j_gene: TRBJ2-3; d_gene: TRBD2; v_gene: TRBV29-1; CDR3aa: CSVPASGIGDTQYF; CDR3nt: TGCAGCGTTCCGGCTAGCGGGATAGGGGATACGCAGTATTTT
len: 13; abundance: -; j_gene: TRBJ2-7; d_gene: -; v_gene: TRBV4-3; CDR3aa: CASSQGQGGEQYF; CDR3nt: TGCGCCAGCAGCCAAGGTCAGGGCGGCGAGCAGTACTTC
len: 16; abundance: -; j_gene: TRBJ2-5; d_gene: TRBD1; v_gene: TRBV4-1; CDR3aa: CASSQDPGQGGETQYF; CDR3nt: TGCGCCAGCAGCCAAGACCCCGGACAGGGAGGAGAGACCCAGTACTTC
len: 14; abundance: -; j_gene: TRBJ1-4; d_gene: -; v_gene: TRBV28; CDR3aa: CASSLSGTREKLFF; CDR3nt: TGTGCCAGCAGTTTGTCTGGGACTCGTGAAAAACTGTTTTTT
len: 15; abundance: -; j_gene: TRBJ1-1; d_gene: -; v_gene: TRBV7-2; CDR3aa: CASTRGGLPGTEAFF; CDR3nt: TGTGCCAGCACCCGGGGGGGACTGCCGGGCACTGAAGCTTTCTTT
len: 15; abundance: -; j_gene: TRBJ2-3; d_gene: -; v_gene: TRBV13; CDR3aa: CASSHREPRTDTQYF; CDR3nt: TGTGCCAGCAGCCACAGGGAACCCCGCACAGATACGCAGTATTTT
len: 15; abundance: -; j_gene: TRBJ1-2; d_gene: -; v_gene: TRBV15; CDR3aa: CATSRDTLGQWGYTF; CDR3nt: TGTGCCACCAGCAGGGATACACTTGGACAGTGGGGCTACACCTTC
len: 15; abundance: once; j_gene: TRBJ2-1; d_gene: -; v_gene: TRBV19; CDR3aa: CASSNPSGTYNEQFF; CDR3nt: TGTGCCAGTAGTAATCCCTCGGGGACCTACAATGAGCAGTTCTTC
len: 13; abundance: few; j_gene: TRBJ2-7; d_gene: TRBD2; v_gene: TRBV7-7; CDR3aa: CASSLGLAGEQYF; CDR3nt: TGTGCTAGCAGCTTAGGACTAGCGGGAGAGCAGTACTTC
len: 15; abundance: -; j_gene: TRBJ2-7; d_gene: TRBD2; v_gene: TRBV5-1; CDR3aa: CASSPGLAGLYEQYF; CDR3nt: TGCGCCAGCAGCCCGGGACTAGCGGGCCTATACGAGCAGTACTTC
len: 14; abundance: -; j_gene: TRBJ2-7; d_gene: TRBD1; v_gene: TRBV7-9; CDR3aa: CASSAGQGSYEQYF; CDR3nt: TGTGCCAGCAGCGCGGGACAGGGATCCTACGAGCAGTACTTC
len: 13; abundance: -; j_gene: TRBJ1-2; d_gene: TRBD1; v_gene: TRBV28; CDR3aa: CASRGQGAFGYTF; CDR3nt: TGTGCCAGCAGGGGACAGGGGGCTTTTGGCTACACCTTC
len: 14; abundance: -; j_gene: TRBJ2-1; d_gene: -; v_gene: TRBV5-5; CDR3aa: CASSFVGAYNEQFF; CDR3nt: TGTGCCAGCAGCTTCGTTGGGGCTTACAATGAGCAGTTCTTC
len: 14; abundance: -; j_gene: TRBJ2-3; d_gene: -; v_gene: TRBV5-6; CDR3aa: CASSLDWSTDTQYF; CDR3nt: TGTGCCAGCAGCTTGGACTGGTCCACAGATACGCAGTATTTT
len: 14; abundance: -; j_gene: TRBJ1-6; d_gene: TRBD1; v_gene: TRBV5-6; CDR3aa: CASSAGTAIFTLHF; CDR3nt: TGTGCCAGCAGCGCCGGGACAGCGATATTCACCCTCCACTTT
len: 14; abundance: -; j_gene: TRBJ2-7; d_gene: -; v_gene: TRBV6-6; CDR3aa: CASRTRQESYEQYF; CDR3nt: TGTGCCAGCAGAACACGACAGGAAAGCTACGAGCAGTACTTC